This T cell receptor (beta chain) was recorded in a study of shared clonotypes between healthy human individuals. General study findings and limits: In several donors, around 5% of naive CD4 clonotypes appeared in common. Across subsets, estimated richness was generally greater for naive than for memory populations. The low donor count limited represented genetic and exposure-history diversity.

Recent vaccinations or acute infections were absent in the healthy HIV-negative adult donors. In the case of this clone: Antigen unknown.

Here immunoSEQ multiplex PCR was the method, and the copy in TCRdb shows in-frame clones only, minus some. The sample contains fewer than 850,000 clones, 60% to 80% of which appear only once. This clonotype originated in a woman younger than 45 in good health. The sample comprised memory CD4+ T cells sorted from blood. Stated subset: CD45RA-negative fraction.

CDR3: CASSYSSGTPNQPQHF. In DNA, the CDR3 is TGTGCCAGCAGTTATTCTTCCGGGACGCCCAATCAGCCCCAGCATTTT. The J gene is TRBJ1-5, the V gene TRBV6-6; D is possibly TRBD1 (5 bases). V gave up 3 bases and J gave up 3 bases, with 15 bases separating them. Per the germline V gene, CDR1 is MNHNY and CDR2 is SVGAGI (reference sequence). The CDR3 totals 16 residues.